This T cell receptor beta chain emerged from a study of cytomegalovirus exposure and HLA in healthy donors. Regarding donors, all were healthy bone marrow donors. Germline assignment: CDR1 KGHSH and CDR2 LQKENI. There are 15 residues in the CDR3. V gave up 5 bases and J gave up 8 bases, with 21 bases separating them. The PCR had 60 Vbeta and 13 Jbeta primers. Measured with immunoSEQ multiplex PCR; TCRdb has only the in-frame clones, and not every one. The sample shows 90,000 to 120,000 clones, about 80% of them seen only once. General observations from the study: Confirmation was obtained in vitro that a few CMV-associated chains are specific for CMV antigens. Overall, approximately 150 TCR beta chains were annotated as cytomegalovirus-associated. The study found most TCR sequences rare, yet found some public TCRs in many donors.

As regards this clone: Antigen specificity is unknown.

The origin of this receptor is a man aged 25-45 years in good health and CMV-seropositive. The chain uses TRBV18 and TRBJ1-2; tentatively, D is TRBD1 (6 bases). Sample: PBMCs. CDR3 in DNA: TGTGCCAGCTCAACCTACAGGGTTAGAGAGGAGGGCTACACCTTC. Its translation: CASSTYRVREEGYTF.